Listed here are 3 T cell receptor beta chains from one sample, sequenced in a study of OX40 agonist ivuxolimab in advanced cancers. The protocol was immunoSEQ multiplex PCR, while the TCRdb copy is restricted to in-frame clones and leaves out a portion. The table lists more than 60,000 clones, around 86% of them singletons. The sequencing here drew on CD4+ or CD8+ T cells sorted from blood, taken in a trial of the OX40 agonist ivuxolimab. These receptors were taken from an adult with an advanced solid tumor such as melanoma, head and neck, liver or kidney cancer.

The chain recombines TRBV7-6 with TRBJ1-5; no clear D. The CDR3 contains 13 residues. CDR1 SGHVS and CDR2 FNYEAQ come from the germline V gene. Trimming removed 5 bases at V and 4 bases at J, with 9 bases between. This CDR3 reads CASSPSENQPQHF. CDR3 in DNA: TGTGCCAGCAGCCCCTCAGAGAATCAGCCCCAGCATTTT.

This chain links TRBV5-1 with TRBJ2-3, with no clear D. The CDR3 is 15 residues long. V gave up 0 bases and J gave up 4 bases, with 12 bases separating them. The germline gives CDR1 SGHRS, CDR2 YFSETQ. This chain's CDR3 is CASSLEPATPDTQYF. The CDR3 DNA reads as TGCGCCAGCAGCTTGGAGCCCGCCACCCCAGATACGCAGTATTTT.

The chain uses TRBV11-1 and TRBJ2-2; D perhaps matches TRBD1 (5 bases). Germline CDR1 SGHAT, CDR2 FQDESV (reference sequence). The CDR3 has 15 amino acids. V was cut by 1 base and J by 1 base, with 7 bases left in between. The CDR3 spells CASSLDRLNTGELFF. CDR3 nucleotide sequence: TGTGCCAGCAGCTTAGACAGGCTGAACACCGGGGAGCTGTTTTTT.